These 23 T cell receptor beta chains came from one sample sequenced in a study of cytomegalovirus exposure and HLA in healthy donors. Researchers ran the PCR with 60 Vbeta and 13 Jbeta primers. The data were produced by immunoSEQ multiplex PCR, yet TCRdb's version contains in-frame clones alone and is incomplete. In the table there are roughly 120,000 clones, 76% of which are singletons. The sample consisted of PBMCs. The receptor set was obtained from a man aged 45-65 years in good health and CMV-seronegative.

The rearrangement links TRBV2 to TRBJ1-2, with D hard to call. The CDR3 has 12 residues. Deletions cut 4 bases from V and 3 bases from J, with 6 bases between. CDR1 and CDR2 (germline): SNHLY, FYNNEI. This CDR3 is CASSAQDYGYTF. The CDR3 DNA reads as TGTGCCAGCAGTGCGCAGGACTATGGCTACACCTTC.

The chain is built from TRBV6-6 and TRBJ1-5; D is unclear. The V end lost 2 bases, the J end lost 4 bases, and 9 bases lay between the germline ends. The CDR3 runs 14 residues. Germline assignment: CDR1 MNHNY and CDR2 SVGAGI (reference sequence). This chain's CDR3 is CASSYVRGNQPQHF. CDR3 coding DNA: TGTGCCAGCAGTTACGTAAGAGGGAATCAGCCCCAGCATTTT.

The chain joins TRBV6-5 to TRBJ1-4; D is uncertain. The length of the CDR3 is 13 residues. Germline CDR1 is MNHEY and CDR2 is SVGAGI. Trimming removed 3 bases at V and 7 bases at J, with 9 bases between. CDR3 protein: CASSYLGVEKLFF. The DNA of the CDR3 is TGTGCCAGCAGTTATCTCGGGGTTGAAAAACTGTTTTTT.

This chain uses TRBV6-1 with TRBJ2-7; no clear D gene. The V gene's germline CDR1 is MNHNS and CDR2 SASEGT. The CDR3 totals 13 residues. With 5 bases removed from V and 4 bases from J, the gap between germline ends came to 12 bases. This CDR3 reads CASSQSDFYEQYV. The CDR3 bases are TGTGCCAGCAGTCAAAGCGACTTTTACGAGCAGTACGTC.

This chain uses TRBV7-2 with TRBJ1-1; TRBD1 is a possible D gene (5 bases). V gave up 7 bases and J gave up 0 bases, with 18 bases separating them. Germline lookup yields CDR1 SGHTA and CDR2 FQGNSA. The CDR3 is made up of 16 amino acids. The CDR3 is CASTQNAGGLNTEAFF. In DNA, the CDR3 is TGTGCCAGCACCCAAAACGCGGGGGGACTGAACACTGAAGCTTTCTTT.

This chain links TRBV2 with TRBJ1-2, with 8 bases aligning to TRBD1. The J segment lost 4 bases and the V segment lost 8 bases, leaving 6 bases of the junction unmatched. The CDR3 sequence is 13 residues long. Germline V lookup: CDR1 SNHLY, CDR2 FYNNEI. The CDR3: CASRQGISYGYTF. CDR3 nucleotides: TGTGCCAGCCGACAGGGGATCAGCTATGGCTACACCTTC.

This clone turned up a few times. The gene calls are TRBV6-1 and TRBJ2-7; 9 nucleotides align to TRBD2. Germline loops: CDR1 MNHNS, CDR2 SASEGT. The CDR3 is 15 amino acids. Losses at the gene ends were 1 base for V and 4 bases for J; bases not matched to a gene: 5. CDR3 loop: CASSEDPAGGYEQYV. CDR3 nucleotide sequence: TGTGCCAGCAGTGAAGACCCAGCGGGGGGTTACGAGCAGTACGTC.

This clone was recorded only once. At one of its ends the junction is not consistent with the germline gene, which may arise from a read error. J is TRBJ2-2 and V is TRBV7-9; no definite D call. This CDR3 comprises 16 residues. CDR1 is SEHNR, CDR2 FQNEAQ, per germline (reference sequence). DNA for the CDR3: TGTTCCAGCAGCTTAGAGCTGGGCGAGAACACCGGGGAGCTGTTTTTT. Its translation: CSSSLELGENTGELFF. Based on the CDR3 plus reference TRBV7-9 and TRBJ2-2, the full variable domain is DTGVSQNPRHKITKRGQNVTFRCDPISEHNRLYWYRQTLGQGPEFLTYFQNEAQLEKSRLLSDRFSAERPKGSFSTLEIQRTEQGDSAMYLCSSSLELGENTGELFFGEGSRLTVL.

On this clone itself: The junction departs from the called germline gene at one end, perhaps through a read error. The V gene is TRBV7-9, the J gene TRBJ1-1, with a possible D match to TRBD1 (5 bases). Per the germline V gene, CDR1 is SEHNR and CDR2 is FQNEAQ (reference sequence). This CDR3 is 15 amino acids long. CDR3 DNA sequence: TGTTCCAGCAGCTTAGGAGGCAGGGATGGGACTGAAGCTTTCTTT. Encoded protein: CSSSLGGRDGTEAFF.

As for this clone: One end of the junction is discordant with germline, which a read error may explain. The rearrangement uses TRBV6-5 and TRBJ1-6, with D hard to call. The CDR3 has 15 amino acids. The V gene's germline CDR1 is MNHEY and CDR2 SVGAGI. This CDR3 is CASRYSFSYNSPLHF. In nucleotides, the CDR3 is TGTGCCAGCAGATACTCCTTCTCCTATAATTCACCCCTCCACTTT.

This clone came up once. The CDR3 loop reads CASSPAGVNTDTQYF. The CDR3 DNA follows: TGTGCCAGCTCTCCCGCGGGGGTCAACACAGATACGCAGTATTTT. The chain uses TRBV7-6 and TRBJ2-3; 7 bases match TRBD2. CDR1 is SGHVS, CDR2 FNYEAQ, per germline. This CDR3 contains 15 residues. V was clipped by 8 bases and J by 2 bases; unmatched bases: 10.

This clone has a handful of counts. The rearrangement joins TRBV5-6 to TRBJ1-5; D is undetermined. Trimming stripped 2 bases from V and 3 bases from J, with 12 bases between. CDR1 SGHDT and CDR2 YYEEEE come from the germline V gene. The CDR3 sequence is 15 residues long. The CDR3 nucleotides read TGTGCCAGCAGCTTCGGACGGGATTCCAATCAGCCCCAGCATTTT. It codes for CASSFGRDSNQPQHF.

This chain links TRBV5-8 with TRBJ2-7; 11 nucleotides match TRBD1. The J segment lost 2 bases and the V segment lost 0 bases, leaving 1 base of the junction unmatched. The CDR3 totals 15 residues. The V gene's germline CDR1 is SGHTS and CDR2 YDEGEE. The CDR3 bases are TGTGCCAGCAGCTTGGCGGGACAGGGGGCCTACGAGCAGTACTTC. Protein product: CASSLAGQGAYEQYF.

The rearrangement uses TRBV7-2 and TRBJ2-1, with 7 bases fitting TRBD2. V lost 0 bases, J lost 7 bases, and 3 bases stayed unmatched. The CDR3 has 14 residues. Germline-derived CDR1 and CDR2 are SGHTA and FQGNSA. For the CDR3, the DNA is TGTGCCAGCAGCTTAGCGGGGGGGTGGAATGAGCAGTTCTTC. Translation gives CASSLAGGWNEQFF.

CDR3 sequence: CASTDNPLTGERNTIYF. In DNA form, the CDR3 reads TGTGCCAGCACCGATAATCCCCTGACAGGGGAGAGAAACACCATATATTTT. The chain uses TRBV2 and TRBJ1-3; 8 nucleotides agree with TRBD1. J was trimmed by 5 bases and V by 7 bases; bases with no gene match: 16. Germline-derived CDR1 and CDR2 are SNHLY and FYNNEI. The CDR3 is 17 amino acids. Full variable domain (remainder filled in from reference TRBV2 and TRBJ1-3): EPEVTQTPSHQVTQMGQEVILRCVPISNHLYFYWYRQILGQKVEFLVSFYNNEISEKSEIFDDQFSVERPDGSNFTLKIRSTKLEDSAMYFCASTDNPLTGERNTIYFGEGSWLTVV.

CDR3 amino acids: CASSVDGNTGELFF. The CDR3 nucleotides are TGTGCCAGCAGCGTAGACGGGAACACCGGGGAGCTGTTTTTT. This sequence joins TRBV9 and TRBJ2-2, with D uncertain. The CDR3 length is 14 residues. Germline assignment: CDR1 SGDLS and CDR2 YYNGEE. V shed 0 bases and J shed 1 base, with 4 bases lying between them.

In regard to this clone: The junction shows a germline mismatch at one end, possibly a read error. The chain joins TRBV19 to TRBJ1-6; D unresolved. Germline CDR1 LNHDA, CDR2 SQIVND (reference sequence). This CDR3 comprises 15 residues. The CDR3 sequence: CASSHLSSYNSLLHF. The DNA for the CDR3 is TGTGCCAGTAGTCACCTTTCCTCCTATAATTCACTCCTCCACTTT.

This clone has just a few counts. The V call is TRBV27, the J call TRBJ1-1; 8 bases line up with TRBD1. The junction had 0 bases not matched to a gene; V was cut back by 2 bases and J by 4 bases. The length of the CDR3 is 13 residues. Germline V gene lookup returns CDR1 MNHEY and CDR2 SMNVEV (reference sequence). CDR3 sequence: CASSLDRGTEAFF. The CDR3 DNA reads TGTGCCAGCAGTTTAGACAGGGGCACTGAAGCTTTCTTT.

This clone was counted a few times. The CDR3: CASSGGGTEAFF. The CDR3 coding sequence is TGTGCCAGCAGTGGAGGGGGCACTGAAGCTTTCTTT. The gene calls are TRBV2 and TRBJ1-1; TRBD1 is a possible D gene (6 bases). With 4 bases removed from V and 4 bases from J, the gap between germline ends came to 7 bases. From germline, CDR1 is SNHLY and CDR2 FYNNEI. The CDR3 has 12 amino acids.

The V gene is TRBV28, the J gene TRBJ1-4; no clear D. V was clipped by 6 bases and J by 8 bases, with 19 bases between them. CDR1 MDHEN and CDR2 SYDVKM come from the germline V gene. The CDR3 runs 15 residues. CDR3 loop: CASSLLWASGEKLFF. The DNA for the CDR3 is TGTGCCAGCAGCCTACTGTGGGCCAGCGGGGAAAAACTGTTTTTT. Together with reference TRBV28 and TRBJ1-4, the CDR3 gives the full variable domain: DVKVTQSSRYLVKRTGEKVFLECVQDMDHENMFWYRQDPGLGLRLIYFSYDVKMKEKGDIPEGYSVSREKKERFSLILESASTNQTSMYLCASSLLWASGEKLFFGSGTQLSVL.

The V and J genes are TRBV5-1 and TRBJ1-2, with a weak D call TRBD1 (6 bases). The CDR3 has 14 amino acids. Germline CDR1 and CDR2: SGHRS and YFSETQ. V was pared by 1 base and J by 0 bases, with 7 bases between. DNA of the CDR3: TGCGCCAGCAGCTTGCAGGGGACTAACTATGGCTACACCTTC. Its protein is CASSLQGTNYGYTF.

CDR3 in amino acids: CASSPGNYGYTF. The CDR3 nucleotides read TGTGCCAGCAGCCCCGGGAACTATGGCTACACCTTC. The chain employs TRBV11-2 and TRBJ1-2; D remains ambiguous. V lost 5 bases and J 2 bases, leaving 6 bases between the germline ends. CDR3 length: 12 residues. The germline gives CDR1 SGHAT, CDR2 FQNNGV.

The chain couples TRBV19 to TRBJ1-4, with 9 positions matching TRBD1. After removal of 3 bases from V and 10 bases from J, the junction contained 9 bases not matched to a gene. The CDR3 extends over 15 amino acids. From germline, CDR1 is LNHDA and CDR2 SQIVND (reference sequence). The CDR3 is CASSMDWDRARKLFF. CDR3 sequence (DNA): TGTGCCAGTAGTATGGATTGGGACAGGGCAAGAAAACTGTTTTTT.